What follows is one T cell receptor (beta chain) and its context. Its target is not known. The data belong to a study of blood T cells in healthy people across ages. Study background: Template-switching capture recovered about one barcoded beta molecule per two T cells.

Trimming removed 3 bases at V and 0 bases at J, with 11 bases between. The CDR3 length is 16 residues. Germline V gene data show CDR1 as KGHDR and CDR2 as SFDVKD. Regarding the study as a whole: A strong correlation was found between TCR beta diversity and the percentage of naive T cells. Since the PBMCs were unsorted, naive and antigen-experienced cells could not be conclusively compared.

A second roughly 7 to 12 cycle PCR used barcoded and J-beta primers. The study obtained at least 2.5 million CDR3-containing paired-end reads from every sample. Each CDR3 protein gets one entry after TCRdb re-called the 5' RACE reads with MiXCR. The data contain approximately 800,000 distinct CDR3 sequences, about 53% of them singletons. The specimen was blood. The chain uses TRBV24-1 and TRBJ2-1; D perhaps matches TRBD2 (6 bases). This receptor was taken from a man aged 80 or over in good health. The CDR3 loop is CATSDANGSSYNEQFF. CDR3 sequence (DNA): TGTGCCACCAGTGATGCTAACGGGAGCTCCTACAATGAGCAGTTCTTC.